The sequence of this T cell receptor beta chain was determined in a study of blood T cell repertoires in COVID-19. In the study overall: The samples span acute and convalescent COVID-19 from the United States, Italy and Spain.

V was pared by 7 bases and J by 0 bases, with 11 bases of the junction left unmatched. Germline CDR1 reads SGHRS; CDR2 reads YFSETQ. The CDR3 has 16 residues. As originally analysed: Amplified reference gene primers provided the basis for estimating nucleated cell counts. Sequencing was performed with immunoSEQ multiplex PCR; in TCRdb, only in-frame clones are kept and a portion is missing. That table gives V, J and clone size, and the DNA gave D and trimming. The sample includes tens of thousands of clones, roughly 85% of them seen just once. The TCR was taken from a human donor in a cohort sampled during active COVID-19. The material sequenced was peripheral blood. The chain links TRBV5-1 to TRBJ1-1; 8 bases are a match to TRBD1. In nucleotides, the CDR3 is TGCGCCAGCCACCAGGGGGCGCTTGGAATGAACACTGAAGCTTTCTTT. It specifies CASHQGALGMNTEAFF.